Listed below are T cell receptor beta chains from one sample, sequenced in a study of T cell changes during pregnancy in multiple sclerosis. Produced via immunoSEQ multiplex PCR; TCRdb's table is partial and in-frame only. The sample carries 95,000 to 110,000 clones, about nine tenths recorded once. Sequenced here: peripheral blood, sampled in the third trimester of pregnancy. The receptors were sampled from a female donor in good health, enrolled as a control in a pregnancy study. Both conserved end residues are part of each CDR3. The D gene is left open where the match is weak. Size is omitted from some rows. Given values are once, few, many or a class for expanded clones.

clone size	D gene	J gene	V gene	CDR3 DNA	CDR3 protein
.	.	TRBJ1-2	TRBV7-9	TGTGCCAGCAGCTCCTTCAGGACAGTCTATGGCTACACCTTC	CASSSFRTVYGYTF
.	.	TRBJ1-1	TRBV4-3	TGCGCCAGCAGCCAAGCCGGGTCCCTGAACACTGAAGCTTTCTTT	CASSQAGSLNTEAFF
.	TRBD2	TRBJ2-7	TRBV29-1	TGCAGCGGATCCGGGGGGGCCTACGAGCAGTACTTC	CSGSGGAYEQYF
.	TRBD1	TRBJ2-2	TRBV10-3	TGTGCCATCAGTGCGACAGGGGGGGCGGACACCGGGGAGCTGTTTTTT	CAISATGGADTGELFF
.	.	TRBJ1-1	TRBV4-3	TGCGCCAGCAGCCAAGTTAGGGGGAACACTGAAGCTTTCTTT	CASSQVRGNTEAFF
.	TRBD1	TRBJ2-1	TRBV11-2	TGTGCCAGCAGCTTAGGCAGGGGGAACAATGAGCAGTTCTTC	CASSLGRGNNEQFF
.	.	TRBJ2-6	TRBV14	TGTGCCAGCAGCTCTCTCGGGGGGGCCAACGTCCTGACTTTC	CASSSLGGANVLTF
.	TRBD2	TRBJ2-3	TRBV4-3	TGCGCCAGCAGCCAAGGCGGCCCCCTAGCGGGGGGCCTCACAGATACGCAGTATTTT	CASSQGGPLAGGLTDTQYF
few	.	TRBJ1-2	TRBV7-2	TGTGCCAGCAGCCCCAGAGGAGGGGACTATGGCTACACCTTC	CASSPRGGDYGYTF
once	.	TRBJ2-5	TRBV18	TGTGCCAGCTCACCACCCAAGGGGTCAGAGACCCAGTACTTC	CASSPPKGSETQYF
.	.	TRBJ2-1	TRBV27	TGTGGTACCGGGGGGCAGGGGATGTATGAGCAGTTCTTC	CGTGGQGMYEQFF
.	.	TRBJ2-4	TRBV5-1	TGCGCCAGCAGCCTACAGGGACGCCTGCCGGACATTCAGTACTTC	CASSLQGRLPDIQYF
once	.	TRBJ2-7	TRBV7-2	TGTGCCAGCAGCCCAGAACGTAGGGGCCTCGCGGAGCAGTACTTC	CASSPERRGLAEQYF
.	.	TRBJ2-7	TRBV14	TGTGCCAGCAGCCTAATAAACTACGAGCAGTACTTC	CASSLINYEQYF
.	TRBD2	TRBJ2-1	TRBV11-2	TGTGCCAGCAGCGCCGCGGGCGGGGGGGCCGTCAATGAGCAGTTCTTC	CASSAAGGGAVNEQFF
few	.	TRBJ1-1	TRBV2	TGTGCCAGCAGTGAGGGCAGGATGAACACTGAAGCTTTCTTT	CASSEGRMNTEAFF
.	TRBD1	TRBJ1-4	TRBV4-3	TGCGCCAGCAGCTGCCTGACAGGGGGCAATGAAAAACTGTTTTTT	CASSCLTGGNEKLFF
.	TRBD2	TRBJ2-5	TRBV19	TGTGCCAGTAAGACAGCCGGGGGGGAGACCCAGTACTTC	CASKTAGGETQYF
.	.	TRBJ1-5	TRBV19	TGTGCCAGTAATAGGAAAAGGGAGTATCAGCCCCAGCATTTT	CASNRKREYQPQHF
.	.	TRBJ1-2	TRBV6-5	TGTGCCAGCAGTCCTCCGGGTCGACCCTATGGCTACACCTTC	CASSPPGRPYGYTF
.	.	TRBJ1-1	TRBV7-9	TGTGCCAGCAGCTCTAGGGACATTTCCACTGAAGCTTTCTTT	CASSSRDISTEAFF
once	.	TRBJ2-5	TRBV11-3	TGTGCCAGCAGCTCGACCGGGTCACAAGAGACCCAGTACTTC	CASSSTGSQETQYF
once	TRBD1	TRBJ1-1	TRBV7-2	TGTGCCAGCAGCTTAGCTACAGGGGGTTATCCAGAAGCTTTCTTT	CASSLATGGYPEAFF
.	TRBD1	TRBJ2-1	TRBV11-2	TGTGCCAGCAGCACCAGGACAGGCTCTATCGACAATGAGCAGTTCTTC	CASSTRTGSIDNEQFF
.	TRBD2	TRBJ2-7	TRBV19	TGTGCCAGTAGTGCGGCCCCCCTAGCGGGGGTACCTCTCTCGTCCGAGCAGTACTTC	CASSAAPLAGVPLSSEQYF
.	.	TRBJ2-5	TRBV6-1	TGTGCCAGCAGTGACCTGCGGGACTTTGAAGAGACCCAGTACTTC	CASSDLRDFEETQYF
.	.	TRBJ2-7	TRBV29-1	TGCAGCGTTGACAGGGAGGTTTACGAGCAGTACTTC	CSVDREVYEQYF
.	.	TRBJ1-3	TRBV19	TGTGCCAGTTCCCGGGGGGTCGGGGTCTCTGGAAACACCATATATTTT	CASSRGVGVSGNTIYF
.	TRBD1	TRBJ2-2	TRBV7-3	TGTGCCAGCAGAGACAGGGGAAGCGGCACCGGGGAGCTGTTTTTT	CASRDRGSGTGELFF
.	.	TRBJ1-1	TRBV6-6	TGTGCCAGCAGAACGCCGGACAGCCCAATGAACACTGAAGCTTTCTTT	CASRTPDSPMNTEAFF
.	TRBD1	TRBJ1-1	TRBV6-5	TGTGCCAGCAGGCCGACAGGGTTTGGGACTGAAGCTTTCTTT	CASRPTGFGTEAFF
.	.	TRBJ1-1	TRBV18	TGTGCCAGCTCAGCGTTACAGGGTGAGAACACTGAAGCTTTCTTT	CASSALQGENTEAFF
.	.	TRBJ1-5	TRBV11-2	TGTGCCAGCAGCCCCTCGCAGGGCAGCAATCAGCCCCAGCATTTT	CASSPSQGSNQPQHF
.	TRBD1	TRBJ2-3	TRBV4-3	TGCGCCAGCAGCCAAACAGGGGGCCCTTGGACAGATACGCAGTATTTT	CASSQTGGPWTDTQYF
.	TRBD2	TRBJ2-5	TRBV2	TGTGCCAGCAGTGGGGCGGCGGGGGGTCGAGAGACCCAGTACTTC	CASSGAAGGRETQYF
.	TRBD2	TRBJ2-1	TRBV5-1	TGCGCCAGCAGCTTATCTAGCGGGATAAGCTCCTACAATGAGCAGTTCTTC	CASSLSSGISSYNEQFF
once	TRBD1	TRBJ2-1	TRBV30	TGTGCCTGGAGGGTAAGCCGGGACAGGAACTACAATGAGCAGTTCTTC	CAWRVSRDRNYNEQFF
.	TRBD1	TRBJ1-1	TRBV7-9	TGTGCCAGCAGCTCGTCAGGGGGCTACACTGAAGCTTTCTTT	CASSSSGGYTEAFF
.	.	TRBJ2-2	TRBV19	TGTGCCAGTAGTATACCACCCACAGGGACCGGGGAGCTGTTTTTT	CASSIPPTGTGELFF
once	.	TRBJ2-2	TRBV4-3	TGCGCCAGCAGCCCTGGACAGGGAGGGACCGGGGAGCTGTTTTTT	CASSPGQGGTGELFF
.	.	TRBJ1-1	TRBV6-1	TGTGCCAGCAGTGACAGGGAAAACACTGAAGCTTTCTTT	CASSDRENTEAFF
.	TRBD2	TRBJ2-5	TRBV7-2	TGTGCCAGCAGCTTAGCGAGGCTAGCGGGGGAAGAGACCCAGTACTTC	CASSLARLAGEETQYF
.	.	TRBJ2-7	TRBV5-6	TGTGCCAGCAGCTCTTGGGCGGGGACCAACGAGCAGTACTTC	CASSSWAGTNEQYF
.	.	TRBJ2-2	TRBV2	TGTGCCAGCAGTGATGTGTGGGCCACCGGGGAGCTGTTTTTT	CASSDVWATGELFF
few	.	TRBJ1-2	TRBV18	TGTGCCAGCTCACAGCCCGACAGCGTCATCTATGGCTACACCTTC	CASSQPDSVIYGYTF
.	TRBD2	TRBJ2-5	TRBV5-4	TGTGCCAGCAGCCAGCGGGGGTTCCAAGAGACCCAGTACTTC	CASSQRGFQETQYF
.	TRBD2	TRBJ2-1	TRBV7-9	TGTGCCAGCAGCCATTCCGGGACTACTGCCGACAATGAGCAGTTCTTC	CASSHSGTTADNEQFF
.	.	TRBJ1-3	TRBV19	TGTGCCAGTAGTAAATGGCGGGAGACCCGCTCTGGAAACACCATATATTTT	CASSKWRETRSGNTIYF
.	.	TRBJ2-7	TRBV2	TGTGCCAGCAGTGTACTCTACGAGCAGTACTTC	CASSVLYEQYF
.	TRBD2	TRBJ2-1	TRBV7-3	TGTGCCAGCAGCTTCCGCGGGGGGGCTTATAATGAGCAGTTCTTC	CASSFRGGAYNEQFF
.	TRBD2	TRBJ2-1	TRBV5-1	TGCGCCAGCAGCCCCCGCCGGGGGGGCTCCTACAATGAGCAGTTCTTC	CASSPRRGGSYNEQFF
.	.	TRBJ1-3	TRBV9	TGTGCCAGCAGCCCACCTAACTCTGGAAACACCATATATTTT	CASSPPNSGNTIYF
.	.	TRBJ1-2	TRBV7-9	TGTGCCAGCAGCCCCACCATGGAGGGACGGGGCCGTGGCTACACCTTC	CASSPTMEGRGRGYTF
.	TRBD1	TRBJ2-3	TRBV7-2	TGTGCCAGCAGCTTACTATTAGGTCGACAGGGGATGACAGATACGCAGTATTTT	CASSLLLGRQGMTDTQYF
.	.	TRBJ1-3	TRBV2	TGTGCCCAGCGGGGTTCTGGAAACACCATATATTTT	CAQRGSGNTIYF
.	TRBD1	TRBJ1-1	TRBV7-6	TGTGCCAGCAGCTGGGACAGTTTCAACACTGAAGCTTTCTTT	CASSWDSFNTEAFF
.	.	TRBJ1-1	TRBV9	TGTGCCAGCAGCTTGCGAGGGAACACTGAAGCTTTCTTT	CASSLRGNTEAFF